Sequencing of this TCR beta chain was carried out in a study of long-term antiretroviral therapy in people with HIV. General study points: Pre-ART expanded clones dominated the repertoire at every time point.

On this clone itself: The antigen is not known.

The libraries were made with immunoSEQ v3.0 at survey level. Profiling relied on immunoSEQ multiplex PCR, and the TCRdb table lists in-frame clones only, not all of them. The sample includes about 44,000 clones, roughly 95% of them seen just once. The study drew at least one pre-ART and at least two post-ART PBMC samples from every donor. The TCR was taken from a woman in her forties or fifties with HIV. The sequencing used unsorted PBMCs, collected 3.7 years after starting antiretroviral therapy.

The CDR3: CASSYRFEGFDGYTF. The CDR3 DNA is TGTGCCAGCAGCTACAGATTCGAGGGCTTCGATGGCTACACCTTC. The V call is TRBV5-4, the J call TRBJ1-2; D not certain. The CDR3 spans 15 residues. Per the germline V gene, CDR1 is SGHNT and CDR2 is YYREEE (reference sequence). The V and J ends lost 3 bases and 6 bases respectively, with 18 bases between them.